What follows are 21 T cell receptor beta chains derived from one specimen sequenced in a study of T cells and Merkel cell carcinoma outcomes. Assay: immunoSEQ multiplex PCR; the TCRdb copy retains only in-frame clones and omits some. The table has 13,000 to 15,000 clones, just under 95% seen once; the top ten hold approximately 2%. The sample consisted of tumor tissue from Merkel cell carcinoma. Receptors were obtained from a human donor with Merkel cell carcinoma.

The rearrangement joins TRBV5-5 to TRBJ2-5, with D hard to call. The CDR3 is 11 amino acids. Germline CDR1 is SGHKS and CDR2 is YYEKEE (reference sequence). Trimming removed 7 bases at V and 3 bases at J, with 7 bases between. CDR3 bases: TGTGCCAGCGCCCTAAAAGAGACCCAGTACTTC. As protein: CASALKETQYF.

The V and J genes are TRBV7-6 and TRBJ2-7; the D is unclear. Germline lookup yields CDR1 SGHVS and CDR2 FNYEAQ. The CDR3 length is 13 residues. V was trimmed by 0 bases and J by 6 bases, leaving 9 bases between them. The CDR3: CASSLAQLSEQYF. For the CDR3, the DNA is TGTGCCAGCAGCTTAGCGCAATTAAGCGAGCAGTACTTC.

The V and J genes are TRBV5-1 and TRBJ2-2; weak D call: TRBD2 (5 bases). Germline-derived CDR1 and CDR2 are SGHRS and YFSETQ. The CDR3 is made up of 14 amino acids. V was trimmed by 2 bases and J by 4 bases, leaving 9 bases between them. The CDR3, as DNA: TGCGCCAGCAGCTTAACGGGGATCACCGGGGAGCTGTTTTTT. It yields the protein CASSLTGITGELFF. Full variable domain (missing parts from reference TRBV5-1 and TRBJ2-2): KAGVTQTPRYLIKTRGQQVTLSCSPISGHRSVSWYQQTPGQGLQFLFEYFSETQRNKGNFPGRFSGRQFSNSRSEMNVSTLELGDSALYLCASSLTGITGELFFGEGSRLTVL.

The V call is TRBV5-4, the J call TRBJ2-1, with D unclear. The length of the CDR3 is 16 residues. Looked up from germline, CDR1 is SGHNT and CDR2 is YYREEE (reference sequence). V was clipped by 0 bases and J by 7 bases, with 17 bases between them. For the CDR3, the DNA is TGTGCCAGCAGCTTGGTTACCGGCCCTGGTGAAAATGAGCAGTTCTTC. Translating gives CASSLVTGPGENEQFF.

The rearrangement links TRBV29-1 to TRBJ2-3; 11 nucleotides line up with TRBD2. The V segment lost 1 base and the J segment 0 bases; nucleotides outside the gene matches: 0. Germline assignment: CDR1 SQVTM and CDR2 ANQGSEA. This CDR3 comprises 15 residues. The CDR3 protein is CSVEGTSGSTDTQYF. The CDR3 DNA reads TGCAGCGTTGAAGGGACTAGCGGGAGCACAGATACGCAGTATTTT.

The V and J genes are TRBV7-9 and TRBJ1-5, with D perhaps matching TRBD1 (5 bases). Trimming left V 6 bases short and J 4 bases short, with 7 bases between. The CDR3 totals 12 residues. Germline CDR1 SEHNR, CDR2 FQNEAQ (reference sequence). The CDR3 region is CASRRGNQPQHF. The CDR3 DNA is TGTGCCAGCAGGCGGGGGAATCAGCCCCAGCATTTT.

The chain links TRBV5-1 to TRBJ1-2; weak D call: TRBD1 (6 bases). V was trimmed by 1 base and J by 7 bases, leaving 17 bases between them. Germline V gene lookup returns CDR1 SGHRS and CDR2 YFSETQ. This CDR3 has 15 amino acids. In DNA form, the CDR3 reads TGCGCCAGCAGCTTGTTACAGGGAGGGGCTAGTGGCTACACCTTC. Translated, it gives CASSLLQGGASGYTF.

The V call is TRBV29-1, the J call TRBJ1-5; D not resolved. CDR3 length equals 13 residues. CDR1 SQVTM and CDR2 ANQGSEA come from the germline V gene. The V end lost 6 bases, the J end lost 0 bases, and 9 bases lay between the germline ends. This CDR3 reads CSVVTSSNQPQHF. CDR3 bases: TGCAGCGTCGTGACAAGTAGCAATCAGCCCCAGCATTTT.

As to this clone: The sample carries other DNA sequences with the same CDR3. This chain joins TRBV29-1 and TRBJ1-1; the D gene is possibly TRBD1 (5 bases). V was clipped by 5 bases and J by 8 bases, with 12 bases between them. The germline V gene has CDR1 SQVTM and CDR2 ANQGSEA. This CDR3 contains 11 residues. DNA for the CDR3: TGCAGCGTTTCCAGGGCAAGAGAAGCTTTCTTT. Translation: CSVSRAREAFF.

The V gene is TRBV7-2, the J gene TRBJ1-2; D unresolved. Germline V gene sequence: CDR1 SGHTA, CDR2 FQGNSA. The germline V and J ends were trimmed by 1 base and 5 bases, with 8 bases remaining between them. The CDR3 totals 13 residues. In DNA, the CDR3 is TGTGCCAGCAGCTTAGTACGGGAATATGGCTACACCTTC. Amino acid sequence: CASSLVREYGYTF.

V and J are TRBV7-2 and TRBJ1-2, with TRBD1 as a possible D gene (5 bases). V was cut by 0 bases and J by 8 bases, with 22 bases left in between. CDR3 length equals 17 residues. Germline CDR1 and CDR2: SGHTA and FQGNSA. The CDR3 nucleotides read TGTGCCAGCAGCTTAGCGCTTGGCGATGGGGCAGGGAAGGGCTACACCTTC. This codes for CASSLALGDGAGKGYTF.

V is TRBV6-5 and J is TRBJ2-7, with D unclear. V was clipped by 0 bases and J by 0 bases, with 9 bases between them. In germline, CDR1 is MNHEY, CDR2 SVGAGI. This CDR3 is built from 15 residues. In DNA form, the CDR3 reads TGTGCCAGCAGTTACTCGCCTAGGAGCTCCTACGAGCAGTACTTC. It yields the protein CASSYSPRSSYEQYF.

This clone was found once. The V and J genes are TRBV18 and TRBJ2-7, with 8 nucleotides matching TRBD1. CDR1 and CDR2 from the germline V gene are KGHSH and LQKENI. The length of the CDR3 is 15 residues. V lost 6 bases, J lost 1 base, and 8 bases stayed unmatched. This chain's CDR3 is CASSQGQGSSYEQYF. In DNA form, the CDR3 reads TGTGCCAGCTCTCAAGGACAGGGATCTTCCTACGAGCAGTACTTC.

The genes are TRBV7-2 and TRBJ1-1; D is undetermined. This CDR3 spans 13 amino acids. The ends were cut back, 1 base at V and 5 bases at J, with 8 bases in the middle. The germline V gene encodes CDR1 SGHTA and CDR2 FQGNSA. The CDR3 DNA reads TGTGCCAGCAGCTTAGAAAGGGAGACTGAAGCTTTCTTT. It translates to CASSLERETEAFF.

J is TRBJ1-3 and V is TRBV6-1; 8 bases map to TRBD1. V trimming: 7 bases; J trimming: 6 bases; junction bases outside the gene matches: 8. Per germline, CDR1 MNHNS and CDR2 SASEGT. This CDR3 comprises 14 residues. The CDR3 region has the DNA TGTGCCAGCATCCAGGGGGCATGGGAAAACACCATATATTTT. This translates into CASIQGAWENTIYF.

The chain couples TRBV5-1 to TRBJ2-7; perhaps D is TRBD1 or TRBD2 (5 bases each). V was cut by 3 bases and J by 0 bases, with 7 bases left in between. This CDR3 has 13 amino acids. CDR1 SGHRS and CDR2 YFSETQ come from the germline V gene. CDR3 in amino acids: CASSWDHSYEQYF. DNA of the CDR3: TGCGCCAGCAGCTGGGACCACTCCTACGAGCAGTACTTC.

V usage is TRBV18 and J usage is TRBJ2-5; 7 bases line up with TRBD1. Losses at the gene ends were 2 bases for V and 5 bases for J; bases not matched to a gene: 11. The CDR3 has 16 residues. CDR1 KGHSH and CDR2 LQKENI come from the germline V gene. CDR3 protein: CASSPEGGRGVETQYF. The CDR3 nucleotides are TGTGCCAGCTCACCAGAAGGGGGCCGAGGTGTGGAGACCCAGTACTTC.

The rearrangement uses TRBV18 and TRBJ2-3; no clear D. Trimming took 3 bases from V and 4 from J, leaving 5 bases between them. Per the germline V gene, CDR1 is KGHSH and CDR2 is LQKENI. This CDR3 spans 12 amino acids. CDR3 residues: CASSPTSDTQYF. The DNA of the CDR3 is TGTGCCAGCTCACCTACCTCAGATACGCAGTATTTT.

A single count supports this clone. J is TRBJ2-2 and V is TRBV25-1; TRBD1 matches at 8 bases. The length of the CDR3 is 15 residues. Germline trimming cut 7 bases from V and 1 base from J; bases unmatched to any gene: 5. Germline V lookup: CDR1 MGHDK, CDR2 SYGVNS. The DNA for the CDR3 is TGTGCCAGCACTGCCGGGACAGGGAACACCGGGGAGCTGTTTTTT. Its translation is CASTAGTGNTGELFF.

The chain carries TRBV11-2 and TRBJ2-1; 8 positions match TRBD2. CDR1 is SGHAT and CDR2 is FQNNGV in the germline V gene. The ends lost 5 bases at V and 4 bases at J; junction bases unmatched: 7. The length of the CDR3 is 15 residues. The CDR3 spells CASSPQAGVYNEQFF. CDR3 in DNA: TGTGCCAGCAGCCCCCAAGCGGGGGTTTACAATGAGCAGTTCTTC.

This clone was observed a few times. This sequence joins TRBV5-4 and TRBJ2-5, with TRBD2 identical over 7 bases. V shed 0 bases and J 5 bases; nucleotides not matched to a gene: 4. Germline V gene data show CDR1 as SGHNT and CDR2 as YYREEE (reference sequence). The CDR3 sequence is 14 residues long. CDR3 region: CASSLVTSAETQYF. The CDR3 coding sequence is TGTGCCAGCAGCTTGGTAACTAGCGCTGAGACCCAGTACTTC.